Presented here are 8 T cell receptor beta chains from one specimen sequenced in a study of CD8 T cells in Susac syndrome. RNA totalling about 0.45 to 1 ug underwent reverse transcription with random hexamers. In TCRdb, the immunoSEQ multiplex PCR reads were re-called with MiXCR into one record per CDR3 protein. The sample has approximately 190,000 distinct CDR3 sequences; approximately 95% are singletons. Sequencing input: CD8+ T cells from PBMCs. All receptors come from a human donor with Susac syndrome.

CDR3 amino acids: CASQNPGQGYGGHPHF. The CDR3 DNA is TGTGCCAGCCAAAACCCGGGACAGGGGTATGGGGGACACCCGCATTTT. The chain uses TRBV6-6 and TRBJ1-5, with 10 nucleotides matching TRBD1. Per the germline V gene, CDR1 is MNHNY and CDR2 is SVGAGI (reference sequence). J lost 15 bases, V lost 8 bases, and 22 bases had no gene match. The CDR3 is made up of 16 amino acids.

The chain has TRBV5-6 and TRBJ2-6, with D uncertain. The CDR3 runs to 16 residues. Between the trimmed V and J ends, which lost 0 bases and 1 base, there was a span of 8 bases. Germline V gene sequence: CDR1 SGHDT, CDR2 YYEEEE. CDR3 nucleotide sequence: TGTGCCAGCAGCTTGGCCTCAGATTCTGGGGCCAACGTCCTGACTTTC. Residues: CASSLASDSGANVLTF.

The chain links TRBV5-1 to TRBJ2-3, with D uncertain. Germline loops: CDR1 SGHRS, CDR2 YFSETQ. The CDR3 contains 12 residues. Trimming shortened V by 2 bases and J by 10 bases, and 11 bases separated the two germline ends. CDR3 in DNA: TGCGCCAGCAGCTTCAACAGCGATGCGCAGTATTTT. Amino acids: CASSFNSDAQYF.

This chain connects TRBV19 to TRBJ1-2; D is undetermined. Germline lookup yields CDR1 LNHDA and CDR2 SQIVND (reference sequence). The CDR3 is 14 amino acids. V lost 4 bases and J lost 8, with 17 bases in between. The CDR3 region is CASSTRLDLGGYTF. DNA for the CDR3: TGTGCCAGTAGTACCCGACTCGACTTGGGGGGCTACACCTTC.

Concerning this clonotype: One junction end disagrees with the germline gene, perhaps due to a read error. The rearrangement links TRBV7-7 to TRBJ2-2; D unclear. The CDR3 loop spans 13 amino acids. Germline loops: CDR1 SSHAT, CDR2 FNYEAQ (reference sequence). Here the CDR3 reads CASSLVRTGELFF. The CDR3 region has the DNA TGTGCTAGCAGCTTAGTAAGGACCGGGGAGCTGTTTTTT.

This clonotype was seen once. CDR3 nucleotides: TGTGCCAGCAGCTTAGAGGTGTTTTCGAACACTGAAGCTTTCTTT. Protein: CASSLEVFSNTEAFF. This chain joins TRBV7-2 and TRBJ1-1; D gene unclear. Germline V gene data show CDR1 as SGHTA and CDR2 as FQGNSA. V lost 1 base and J 1 base, leaving 10 bases between the germline ends. CDR3 length: 15 amino acids.

This clonotype was recorded only once. The chain employs TRBV19 and TRBJ2-1; perhaps TRBD1 as D (5 bases). CDR3 size: 13 residues. The V end was cut by 8 bases, the J end by 3 bases, with 11 bases between. Per germline, CDR1 LNHDA and CDR2 SQIVND (reference sequence). The CDR3 DNA is TGTGCCAGTGCCCCTAGGGGCTACAATGAGCAGTTCTTC. Protein: CASAPRGYNEQFF.

This chain connects TRBV20-1 to TRBJ2-7; D may be TRBD1 (6 bases). The CDR3 covers 13 residues. Germline CDR1 is DFQATT and CDR2 is SNEGSKA (reference sequence). V shed 4 bases and J shed 2 bases, with 12 bases lying between them. CDR3 in amino acids: CSATGEITYEQYF. DNA for the CDR3: TGCAGTGCTACAGGGGAAATAACCTACGAGCAGTACTTC.